This T cell receptor (beta chain) was profiled in a study of T cells in Graves' hyperthyroidism and ophthalmopathy. Study-wide results and limits: Blood also contained most expanded thyroid clonotypes above 0.001.

V lost 0 bases and J lost 5, with 9 bases in between. This CDR3 comprises 14 residues. CDR1 is MNHNS, CDR2 SASEGT, per germline. This clonotype was counted only a few times. The antigen remains undetermined. It was RNA transcripts that yielded the amplified TCR beta CDR3 regions. When the TCR CDR3 underwent first-round RT-PCR, the HTBI primer set was used. TCRdb recomputed calls from the multiplex PCR reads with MiXCR, one row per CDR3 protein. The table lists approximately 520,000 distinct CDR3 sequences, more than 20% of them singletons. Patients aged 18 to 65 with hyperthyroidism were newly diagnosed, with duration under 2 months.

The receptor was isolated from a young man with Graves' hyperthyroidism. Material for sequencing was blood. The chain is built from TRBV6-1 and TRBJ2-3, with D perhaps TRBD1 (5 bases). CDR3 amino acids: CASSEALGLDTQYF. For the CDR3, the DNA is TGTGCCAGCAGTGAAGCGCTGGGGCTAGATACGCAGTATTTT.